Listed below are T cell receptor beta chains from one sample, sequenced in a study of T-cell reconstitution after alpha-beta-depleted transplantation in children. TCRdb re-analysed the PCR reads in MiXCR, keeping a single row per CDR3 protein. The sample holds 800,000 to 1,000,000 distinct CDR3 sequences, roughly 29% seen once. The specimen was PBMCs, mostly from graft donor cells, collected 360 days after TCRalphabeta/CD19-depleted stem cell transplant. The origin of the receptors is a boy younger than two who had a stem cell transplant for SCID, so the T cells may come from the graft donor. Both conserved end residues are part of each CDR3. A D gene is named only where the DNA matches it firmly. A row's size may be missing; if present it is once, few, many or a size class.

v_gene	j_gene	abundance	d_gene	CDR3nt	CDR3aa
TRBV9	TRBJ2-1	-	TRBD2	TGTGCCAGCAGCGTAGCGCAGCGGGGCAATGAGCAGTTCTTC	CASSVAQRGNEQFF
TRBV10-3	TRBJ1-1	-	-	TGTGCCATCAGTGATGCACAGGGCCCAGGTACTGAAGCTTTCTTT	CAISDAQGPGTEAFF
TRBV6-5	TRBJ1-4	few	-	TGTGCCAGCAGTTCAGGTACCGGGACGATCCGGGAAAAACTGTTTTTT	CASSSGTGTIREKLFF
TRBV2	TRBJ2-5	few	TRBD1	TGTGCCAGCAGTGAATCCGACAGGGGAGAGACCCAGTACTTC	CASSESDRGETQYF
TRBV5-1	TRBJ2-1	-	TRBD2	TGCGCCAGCAGCGCGTATCTACTAGCGGAGGGGAGCTCCTACAATGAGCAGTTCTTC	CASSAYLLAEGSSYNEQFF
TRBV5-1	TRBJ2-1	-	-	TGCGCCAGCAGCGGCGGCAGGGTAGGTCCAAACAATGAGCAGTTCTTC	CASSGGRVGPNNEQFF
TRBV24-1	TRBJ1-1	-	-	TGTGCCACCAGTGACAGTACGAACACTGAAGCTTTCTTT	CATSDSTNTEAFF
TRBV4-1	TRBJ1-3	few	-	TGCGCCAGCAGCCAAGACGGGATTCCTGGAAACACCATATATTTT	CASSQDGIPGNTIYF
TRBV5-1	TRBJ2-5	few	TRBD2	TGCGCCAGCAGCTTAGGGACTACCGGTGGGGATGCCCAGTACTTC	CASSLGTTGGDAQYF
TRBV7-6	TRBJ1-5	few	-	TGTGCCAGCAGCTTAGGGGTAGTAAGGAATCAGCCCCAGCATTTT	CASSLGVVRNQPQHF
TRBV6-5	TRBJ2-5	few	TRBD2	TGTGCCAGCAGTTACTCGATGGGACTAGCGGGCGGGGAGACCCAGTACTTC	CASSYSMGLAGGETQYF
TRBV12-3/TRBV12-4	TRBJ2-5	-	-	TGTGCCAGCAACCCGGGCGTCGGAGAGACCCAGTACTTC	CASNPGVGETQYF
TRBV5-1	TRBJ2-1	-	TRBD2	TGCGCCAGCAGCTCGTTAGCGGGGCTTCCCTACAATGAGCAGTTCTTC	CASSSLAGLPYNEQFF
TRBV29-1	TRBJ2-3	-	TRBD1	TGCAGCCTTCGGGACAGGTTTTCCACAGATACGCAGTATTTT	CSLRDRFSTDTQYF
TRBV5-1	TRBJ1-2	many	-	TGCGCCAGCAGCTTGGAGAGGCGATATGGCTACACCTTC	CASSLERRYGYTF
TRBV29-1	TRBJ2-3	-	TRBD2	TGCAGCGTTGTTCCTAGCGGGGCGGCGGATACGCAGTATTTT	CSVVPSGAADTQYF
TRBV6-5	TRBJ2-2	many	TRBD1	TGTGCCAGCAGTTCCGGGACAGCTATTCCGAACACCGGGGAGCTGTTTTTT	CASSSGTAIPNTGELFF
TRBV6-1	TRBJ2-3	-	TRBD1	TGTGCCAGCAGACTACACGGACAGGGGGCGAGAGATACGCAGTATTTT	CASRLHGQGARDTQYF
TRBV6-6	TRBJ2-3	-	-	TGTGCCAGTTGGGACAGCACAGATACGCAGTATTTT	CASWDSTDTQYF
TRBV2	TRBJ2-7	-	-	TGTGCCAGCAGCGGGCCAGGAGGGTCCTACGAGCAGTACTTC	CASSGPGGSYEQYF
TRBV12-3/TRBV12-4	TRBJ1-1	-	-	TGTGACAGCAGTATTGGACCAACTGAAGCTTTCTTT	CDSSIGPTEAFF
TRBV11-2	TRBJ2-3	few	-	TGTGCCAGCAGCGTGGGGGGACGTTACACAGATACGCAGTATTTT	CASSVGGRYTDTQYF
TRBV6-2/TRBV6-3	TRBJ2-1	few	-	TGTGCCAGCAGTTACCCGGACAATGAGCAGTTCTTC	CASSYPDNEQFF
TRBV12-3/TRBV12-4	TRBJ2-5	few	TRBD2	TGTGCCAGCACCCCAGCGGGGGCTTTAGGAGAGACCCAGTACTTC	CASTPAGALGETQYF
TRBV3-1	TRBJ2-2	-	-	TGTGCCAGCAGCCAACCACATGGGGGTCTGATCGCCGGGGAGCTGTTTTTT	CASSQPHGGLIAGELFF
TRBV2	TRBJ2-1	-	-	TGTGCCAGCAATCGGGCTAGAGTGAGAGGCCTGGATGGGAATGAGCAGTTCTTC	CASNRARVRGLDGNEQFF
TRBV20-1	TRBJ1-2	many	-	TGCAGTGCGGCCGGGCAGGACTATGGCTACACCTTC	CSAAGQDYGYTF
TRBV4-2	TRBJ2-5	-	-	TGTGCCAGCAGCCAAGCGGGGAACAGTAATGAAGAGACCCAGTACTTC	CASSQAGNSNEETQYF
TRBV20-1	TRBJ2-7	few	-	TGCAGTGCTTTAAACACGGTATACGAGCAGTACTTC	CSALNTVYEQYF
TRBV20-1	TRBJ1-1	-	-	TGCAGTGCTAGCGAGCTCGGGACGACCGTTCTAAGCGGGGCTTTCTTT	CSASELGTTVLSGAFF
TRBV6-2/TRBV6-3	TRBJ1-1	-	-	TGTGCCAGCTCCCCGCCGGGGGGGCCTTTGCGTCGGAACACTGAAGCTTTCTTT	CASSPPGGPLRRNTEAFF
TRBV5-1	TRBJ2-7	few	TRBD2	TGCGCCAGCAGCGGGGGACTAGCGGGGGGATCCTACGAGCAGTACTTC	CASSGGLAGGSYEQYF
TRBV19	TRBJ2-7	-	-	TGTGCCAGTAGCACCGGGACCAATACCTACGAGCAGTACTTC	CASSTGTNTYEQYF
TRBV5-1	TRBJ2-2	-	-	TGCGCCAGCAGCCCGCGACAGAATTCGAACACCGGGGAGCTGTTTTTT	CASSPRQNSNTGELFF
TRBV6-2/TRBV6-3	TRBJ2-1	-	TRBD2	TGTGCCAGCAGTTACTCACTAGCGGGGATTTACAATGAGCAGTTCTTC	CASSYSLAGIYNEQFF